This T cell receptor (beta chain) comes out of a study of identical twins. Healthy Caucasian donors formed the entire cohort. Unique molecular identifiers were present on cDNA, and template switching added a universal primer site. Each CDR3 protein gets one entry after TCRdb re-called the 5' RACE reads with MiXCR. Altogether over 200,000 distinct CDR3 sequences are present, about 10% being singletons, with the ten largest covering 9% to 10%. This clonotype was seen a few times. The antigen remains unidentified. General study results and limits: Excess sharing by twins proved weaker in beta out-of-frame sequences.

CDR3 length equals 17 residues. The germline V gene encodes CDR1 MNHEY and CDR2 SVGAGI. After removal of 0 bases from V and 6 bases from J, the junction contained 7 bases not matched to a gene. The source of this sequence is a man between 50 and 59 years old in good health. The sample was memory T cells sorted from blood. The rearrangement links TRBV6-5 to TRBJ1-6, with TRBD1 identical over 8 bases. Here the CDR3 reads CASSYSATGVVNSPLHF. The CDR3 DNA is TGTGCCAGCAGTTACTCGGCGACAGGGGTTGTTAATTCACCCCTCCACTTT.